This T cell receptor (beta chain) was recovered during a study of blood T cell repertoires in COVID-19. Study-level background: COVID-19 samples, acute and convalescent, were from the United States, Italy and Spain. PBMCs, B-cell-depleted T cells, or T cells were the source of the cDNA or gDNA that made up the material.

The authors' processing: Using reference gene primer amplification, nucleated cell counts were estimated. Some clones are missing from TCRdb's copy, which holds only in-frame ones; the method was immunoSEQ multiplex PCR. That table supplies the V and J calls and clone size; D and trimming were determined from the DNA. The repertoire holds around 200,000 clones, with around 90% as singletons. The germline V gene has CDR1 LNHDA and CDR2 SQIVND (reference sequence). The CDR3 is 14 amino acids. V gave up 6 bases and J gave up 4 bases; unmatched junction bases: 3. The sequencing input was PBMCs or T cells enriched from blood (not recorded which). The chain recombines TRBV19 with TRBJ2-3; 11 nucleotides align to TRBD1. This clonotype was obtained from a man in his late teens or twenties with acute COVID-19. CDR3 DNA: TGTGCCAGTAGGGACAGGGGGCGGGCAGATACGCAGTATTTT. Amino acid sequence: CASRDRGRADTQYF.